The clone carrying this T cell receptor beta chain was counted once. No antigen is known for it. This sample stems from a study of cytomegalovirus exposure and HLA in healthy donors. The study, taken as a whole, reports: In a later analysis, parvovirus B19, influenza, CMV and Epstein-Barr virus appeared linked to several top co-occurrence clusters. Cytomegalovirus-associated status was assigned to 150 or so TCR beta chains. In an earlier analysis, in about 530 donors, most V segments appeared productive either ~87% or ~30% of the time.

The study ran its PCR with 60 Vbeta and 13 Jbeta primers. The repertoire was sequenced with immunoSEQ multiplex PCR; TCRdb's copy has only in-frame clones and lacks some. This sample has over 150,000 clones; roughly 65% occur once, and the top ten carry 3.5% to 5%. Germline trimming cut 1 base from V and 6 bases from J; bases unmatched to any gene: 11. CDR1 and CDR2 (germline): LNHNV, YYDKDF (reference sequence). The CDR3 extends over 18 amino acids. The sample consisted of PBMCs. The origin of this receptor is a woman younger than 30 in good health and CMV-seropositive. The rearrangement links TRBV15 to TRBJ1-5; 11 nucleotides match TRBD1. In DNA form, the CDR3 reads TGTGCCACCAGCAGAGGGGGTTTGGGGACAGGGGGATCTCAGCCCCAGCATTTT. This sequence encodes CATSRGGLGTGGSQPQHF.